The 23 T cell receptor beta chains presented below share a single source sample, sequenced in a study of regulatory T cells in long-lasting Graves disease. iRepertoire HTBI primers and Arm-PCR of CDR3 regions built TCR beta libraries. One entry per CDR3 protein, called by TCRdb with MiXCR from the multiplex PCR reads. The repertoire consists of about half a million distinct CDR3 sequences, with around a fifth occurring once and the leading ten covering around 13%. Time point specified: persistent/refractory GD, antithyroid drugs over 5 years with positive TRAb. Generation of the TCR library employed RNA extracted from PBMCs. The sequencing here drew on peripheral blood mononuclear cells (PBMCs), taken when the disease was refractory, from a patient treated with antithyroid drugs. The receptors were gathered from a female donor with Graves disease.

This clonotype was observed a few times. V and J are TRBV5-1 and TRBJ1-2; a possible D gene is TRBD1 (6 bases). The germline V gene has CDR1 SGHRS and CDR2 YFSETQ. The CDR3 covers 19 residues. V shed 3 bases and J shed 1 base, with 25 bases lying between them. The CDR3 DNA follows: TGCGCCAGCAGCTCTGGGGACACCGCAACGATTACCTATAACTATGGCTACACCTTC. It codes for CASSSGDTATITYNYGYTF.

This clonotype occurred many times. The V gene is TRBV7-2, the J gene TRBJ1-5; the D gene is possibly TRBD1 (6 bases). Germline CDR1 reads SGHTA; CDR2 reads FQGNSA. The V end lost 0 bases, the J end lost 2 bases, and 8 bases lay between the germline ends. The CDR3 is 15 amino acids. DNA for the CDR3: TGTGCCAGCAGCTTAGCCCGACAGGGCAATCAGCCCCAGCATTTT. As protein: CASSLARQGNQPQHF.

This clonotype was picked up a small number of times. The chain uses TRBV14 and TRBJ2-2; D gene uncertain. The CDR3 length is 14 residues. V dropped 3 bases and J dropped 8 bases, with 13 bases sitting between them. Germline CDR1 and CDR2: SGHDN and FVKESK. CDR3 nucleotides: TGTGCCAGCAGCCATTTACTCCTGACTGGGGAGCTGTTTTTT. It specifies CASSHLLLTGELFF.

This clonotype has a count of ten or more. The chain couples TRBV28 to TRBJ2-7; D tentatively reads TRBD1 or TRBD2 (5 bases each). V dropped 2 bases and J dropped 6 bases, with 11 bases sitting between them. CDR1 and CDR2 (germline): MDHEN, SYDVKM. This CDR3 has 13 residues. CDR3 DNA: TGTGCCAGCAGTTTACCGGGGACCCGCGAGCAGTACTTC. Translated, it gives CASSLPGTREQYF.

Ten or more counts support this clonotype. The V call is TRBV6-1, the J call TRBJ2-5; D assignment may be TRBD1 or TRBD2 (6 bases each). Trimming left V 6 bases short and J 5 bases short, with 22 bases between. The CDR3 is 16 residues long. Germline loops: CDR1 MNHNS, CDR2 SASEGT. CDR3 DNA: TGTGCCAGCAGCCAGTGGGGGGCGGACGGCCGGGAGACCCAGTACTTC. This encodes CASSQWGADGRETQYF.

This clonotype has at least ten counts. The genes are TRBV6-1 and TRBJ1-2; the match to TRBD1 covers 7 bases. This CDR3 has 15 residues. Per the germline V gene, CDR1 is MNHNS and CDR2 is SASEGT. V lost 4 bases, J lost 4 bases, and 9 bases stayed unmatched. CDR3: CASSAPGGQSYGYTF. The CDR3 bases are TGTGCCAGCAGTGCCCCAGGGGGGCAGAGCTATGGCTACACCTTC.

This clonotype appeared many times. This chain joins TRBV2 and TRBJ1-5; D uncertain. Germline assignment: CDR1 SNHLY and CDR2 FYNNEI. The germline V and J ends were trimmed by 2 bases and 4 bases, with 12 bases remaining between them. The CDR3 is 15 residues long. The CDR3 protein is CASSERTSENQPQHF. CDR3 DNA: TGTGCCAGCAGTGAAAGGACCTCCGAGAATCAGCCCCAGCATTTT.

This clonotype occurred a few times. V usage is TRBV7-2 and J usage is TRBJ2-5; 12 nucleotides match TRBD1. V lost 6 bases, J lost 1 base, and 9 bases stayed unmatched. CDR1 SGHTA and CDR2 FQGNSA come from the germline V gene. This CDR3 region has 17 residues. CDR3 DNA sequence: TGTGCCAGCAGGGGACGGGGGACAGGGGGCCTCCAAGAGACCCAGTACTTC. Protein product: CASRGRGTGGLQETQYF.

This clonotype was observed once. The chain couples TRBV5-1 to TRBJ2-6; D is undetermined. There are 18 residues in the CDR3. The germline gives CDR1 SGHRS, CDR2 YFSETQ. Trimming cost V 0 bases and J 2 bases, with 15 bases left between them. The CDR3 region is CASSLDLSGVAGANVLTF. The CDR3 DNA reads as TGCGCCAGCAGCTTGGATCTAAGTGGGGTGGCTGGGGCCAACGTCCTGACTTTC. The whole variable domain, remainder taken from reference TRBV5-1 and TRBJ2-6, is KAGVTQTPRYLIKTRGQQVTLSCSPISGHRSVSWYQQTPGQGLQFLFEYFSETQRNKGNFPGRFSGRQFSNSRSEMNVSTLELGDSALYLCASSLDLSGVAGANVLTFGAGSRLTVL.

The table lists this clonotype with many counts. This chain's CDR3 is CASSLGGGATYEQYF. CDR3 nucleotide sequence: TGTGCCAGCAGCTTGGGGGGAGGGGCTACCTACGAGCAGTACTTC. This chain joins TRBV7-2 and TRBJ2-7, with 7 bases lining up with TRBD2. With 3 bases clipped from V and 2 bases from J, the junction kept 7 bases outside the gene matches. Per the germline V gene, CDR1 is SGHTA and CDR2 is FQGNSA. There are 15 residues in the CDR3.

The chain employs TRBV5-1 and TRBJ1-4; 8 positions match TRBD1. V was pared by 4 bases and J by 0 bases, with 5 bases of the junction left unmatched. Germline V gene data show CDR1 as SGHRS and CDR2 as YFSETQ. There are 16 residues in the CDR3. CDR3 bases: TGCGCCAGCAGCATGGACAGGGTCGCAACTAATGAAAAACTGTTTTTT. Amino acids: CASSMDRVATNEKLFF.

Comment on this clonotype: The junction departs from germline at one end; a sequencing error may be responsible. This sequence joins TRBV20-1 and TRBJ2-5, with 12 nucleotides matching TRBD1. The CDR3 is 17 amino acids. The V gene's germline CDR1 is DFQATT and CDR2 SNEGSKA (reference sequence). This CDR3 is CSAPRHPGTGGEEAQYF. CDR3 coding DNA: TGCAGTGCTCCTCGACACCCCGGGACAGGGGGCGAAGAGGCCCAGTACTTC.

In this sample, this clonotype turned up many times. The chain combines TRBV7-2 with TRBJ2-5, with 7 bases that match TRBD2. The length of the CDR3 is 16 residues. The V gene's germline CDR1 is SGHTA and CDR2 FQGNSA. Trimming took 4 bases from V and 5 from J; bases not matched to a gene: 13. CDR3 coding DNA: TGTGCCAGCAGCTCGCGTTCGCGGGGGAATGGGGAGACCCAGTACTTC. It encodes CASSSRSRGNGETQYF. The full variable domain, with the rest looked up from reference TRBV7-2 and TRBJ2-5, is GAGVSQSPSNKVTEKGKDVELRCDPISGHTALYWYRQSLGQGLEFLIYFQGNSAPDKSGLPSDRFSAERTGGSVSTLTIQRTQQEDSAVYLCASSSRSRGNGETQYFGPGTRLLVL.

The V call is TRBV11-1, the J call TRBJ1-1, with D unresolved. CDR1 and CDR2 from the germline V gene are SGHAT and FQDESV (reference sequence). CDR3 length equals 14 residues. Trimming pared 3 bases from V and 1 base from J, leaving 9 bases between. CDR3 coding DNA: TGTGCCAGCAGCTTGCACCTTTCGAACACTGAAGCTTTCTTT. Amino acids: CASSLHLSNTEAFF.

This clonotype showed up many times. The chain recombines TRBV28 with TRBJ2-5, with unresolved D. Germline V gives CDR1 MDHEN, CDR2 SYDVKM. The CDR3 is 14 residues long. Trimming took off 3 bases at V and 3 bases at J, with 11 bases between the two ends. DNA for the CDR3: TGTGCCAGCAGTTTCAACTTTTGGAAAGAGACCCAGTACTTC. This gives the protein CASSFNFWKETQYF.

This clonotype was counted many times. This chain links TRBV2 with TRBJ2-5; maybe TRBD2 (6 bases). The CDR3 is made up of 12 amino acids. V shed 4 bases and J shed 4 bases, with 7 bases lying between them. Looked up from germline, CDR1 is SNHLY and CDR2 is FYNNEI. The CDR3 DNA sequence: TGTGCCAGCAGTGGGACTATAGAGACCCAGTACTTC. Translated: CASSGTIETQYF. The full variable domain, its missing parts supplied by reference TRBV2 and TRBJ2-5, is EPEVTQTPSHQVTQMGQEVILRCVPISNHLYFYWYRQILGQKVEFLVSFYNNEISEKSEIFDDQFSVERPDGSNFTLKIRSTKLEDSAMYFCASSGTIETQYFGPGTRLLVL.

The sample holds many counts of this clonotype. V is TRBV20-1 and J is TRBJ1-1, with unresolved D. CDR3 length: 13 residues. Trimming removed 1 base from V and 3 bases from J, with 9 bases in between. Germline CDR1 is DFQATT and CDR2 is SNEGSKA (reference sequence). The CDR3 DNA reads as TGCAGTGCTAGAGCGAACAGCGACACTGAAGCTTTCTTT. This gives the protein CSARANSDTEAFF.

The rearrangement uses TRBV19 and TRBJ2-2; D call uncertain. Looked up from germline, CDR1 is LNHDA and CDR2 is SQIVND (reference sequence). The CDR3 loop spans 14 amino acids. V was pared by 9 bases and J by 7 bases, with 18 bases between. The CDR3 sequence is CASAPGRASGELFF. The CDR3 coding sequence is TGTGCCAGCGCCCCGGGCCGGGCGAGCGGGGAGCTGTTTTTT.

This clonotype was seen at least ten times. The CDR3 sequence: CASSEGRSSGNTIYF. CDR3 in DNA: TGTGCCAGCAGTGAAGGACGGTCCTCTGGAAACACCATATATTTT. The chain uses TRBV2 and TRBJ1-3; D is unclear. This CDR3 contains 15 residues. Germline loops: CDR1 SNHLY, CDR2 FYNNEI. The V end was cut by 1 base, the J end by 0 bases, with 7 bases between.

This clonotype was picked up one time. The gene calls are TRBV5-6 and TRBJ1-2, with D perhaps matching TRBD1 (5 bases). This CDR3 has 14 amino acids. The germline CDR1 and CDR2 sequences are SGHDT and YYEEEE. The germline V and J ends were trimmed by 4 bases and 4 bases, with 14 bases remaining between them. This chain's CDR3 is CASSLTAGTYGYTF. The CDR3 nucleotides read TGTGCCAGCAGCCTGACAGCGGGTACCTATGGCTACACCTTC.

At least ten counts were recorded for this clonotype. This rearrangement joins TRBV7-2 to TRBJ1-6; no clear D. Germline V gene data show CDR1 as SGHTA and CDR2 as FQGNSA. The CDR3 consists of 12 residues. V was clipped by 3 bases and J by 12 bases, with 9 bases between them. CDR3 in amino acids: CASSLSSGPLHF. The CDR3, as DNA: TGTGCCAGCAGCTTGAGTTCGGGACCCCTCCACTTT.

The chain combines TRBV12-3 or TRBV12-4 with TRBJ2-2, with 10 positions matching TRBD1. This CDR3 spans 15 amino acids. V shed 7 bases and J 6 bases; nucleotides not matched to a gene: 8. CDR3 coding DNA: TGTGCCAGCAAAACCGGGACAGGGGCTCCCGGGGAGCTGTTTTTT. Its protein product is CASKTGTGAPGELFF.

CDR3 in amino acids: CASGGGRTFVETQYF. The CDR3 DNA reads as TGTGCCAGCGGAGGGGGACGGACGTTCGTCGAGACCCAGTACTTC. The chain links TRBV7-2 to TRBJ2-5; D possibly uses TRBD1 or TRBD2 (6 bases each). The CDR3 totals 15 residues. Germline V lookup: CDR1 SGHTA, CDR2 FQGNSA. Trimming removed 8 bases from V and 5 bases from J, with 21 bases in between. Full variable domain (rest looked up from reference TRBV7-2 and TRBJ2-5): GAGVSQSPSNKVTEKGKDVELRCDPISGHTALYWYRQSLGQGLEFLIYFQGNSAPDKSGLPSDRFSAERTGGSVSTLTIQRTQQEDSAVYLCASGGGRTFVETQYFGPGTRLLVL.